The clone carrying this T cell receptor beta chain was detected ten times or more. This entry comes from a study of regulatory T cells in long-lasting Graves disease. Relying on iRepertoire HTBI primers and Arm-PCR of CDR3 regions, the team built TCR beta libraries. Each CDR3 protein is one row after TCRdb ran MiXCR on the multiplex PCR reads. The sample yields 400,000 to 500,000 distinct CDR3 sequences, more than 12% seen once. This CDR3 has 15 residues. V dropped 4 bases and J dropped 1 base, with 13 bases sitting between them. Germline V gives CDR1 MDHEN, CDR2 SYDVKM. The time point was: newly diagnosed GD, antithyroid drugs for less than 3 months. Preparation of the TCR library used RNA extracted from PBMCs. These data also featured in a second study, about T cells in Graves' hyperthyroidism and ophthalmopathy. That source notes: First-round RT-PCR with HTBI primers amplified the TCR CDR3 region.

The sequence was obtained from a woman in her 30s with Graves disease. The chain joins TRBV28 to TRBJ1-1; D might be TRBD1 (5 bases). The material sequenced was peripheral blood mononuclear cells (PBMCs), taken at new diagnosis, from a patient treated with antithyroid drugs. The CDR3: CASSSTETTNTEAFF. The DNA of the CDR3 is TGTGCCAGCAGTTCGACAGAAACCACGAACACTGAAGCTTTCTTT.